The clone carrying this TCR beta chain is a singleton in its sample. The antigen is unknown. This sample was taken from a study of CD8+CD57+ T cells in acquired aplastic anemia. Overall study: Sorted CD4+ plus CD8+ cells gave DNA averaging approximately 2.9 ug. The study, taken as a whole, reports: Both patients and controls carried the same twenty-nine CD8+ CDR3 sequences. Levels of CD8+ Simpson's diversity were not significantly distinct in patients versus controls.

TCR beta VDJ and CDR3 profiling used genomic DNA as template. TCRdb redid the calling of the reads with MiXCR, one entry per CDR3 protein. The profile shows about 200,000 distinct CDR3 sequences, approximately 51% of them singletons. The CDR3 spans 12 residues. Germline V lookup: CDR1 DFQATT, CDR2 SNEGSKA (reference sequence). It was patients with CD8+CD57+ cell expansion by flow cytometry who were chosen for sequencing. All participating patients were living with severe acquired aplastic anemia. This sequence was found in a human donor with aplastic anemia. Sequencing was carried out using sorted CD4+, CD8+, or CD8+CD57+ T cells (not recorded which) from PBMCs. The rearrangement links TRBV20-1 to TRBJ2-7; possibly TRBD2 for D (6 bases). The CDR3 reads CSARGGDYEQYV. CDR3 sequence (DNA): TGCAGTGCCAGAGGAGGGGACTACGAGCAGTACGTC.